This T cell receptor (beta chain) was retrieved from a study of tumor-infiltrating lymphocytes in primary liver carcinoma. Study as a whole: About 3.5 to 8 million productive TCRbeta reads were obtained from the samples, with similar numbers across tissue types.

The CDR3 totals 17 residues. Germline V gene data show CDR1 as MNHEY and CDR2 as SVGEGT. V shed 6 bases, J shed 0 bases, and the junction held 9 bases outside the gene matches. Blood RNA came from unsorted whole blood; germline DNA was also extracted. Peripheral blood, roughly 4.4 milliliters, was collected prior to surgery. A constant-region primer served to make TCR beta cDNA from around 540 ng total RNA. Libraries for TCR beta were built through three nested multiplex PCR rounds, which together made up a slightly modified ARM-PCR procedure. The first two PCR rounds used TRBV1-TRBV30 primers with a Cbeta primer, roughly 10 cycles each. TCRdb used MiXCR to reprocess the multiplex PCR reads, holding one entry per CDR3 protein. This sample has just over 300,000 distinct CDR3 sequences, with approximately 54% found just once.

The specimen was peripheral blood. The TCR sequence derives from a young woman with primary liver carcinoma and hepatitis B virus infection. J is TRBJ2-5 and V is TRBV6-2 or TRBV6-3; 11 bases map to TRBD2. This CDR3 reads CASSPQILAGDQETQYF. CDR3 bases: TGTGCCAGCAGCCCCCAGATACTAGCGGGAGACCAAGAGACCCAGTACTTC.